Presented here are 13 T cell receptor beta chains from one specimen sequenced in a study of shared clonotypes between healthy human individuals. TCRdb's copy holds only in-frame clones and misses some; the assay was immunoSEQ multiplex PCR. The data show about 2.4 million clones, with 90% to 95% seen just once and about 0.34% held by the top ten. Material for sequencing was naive CD4+ T cells from PBMCs. Noted subset: CD45RA+ positively selected. These receptors originate from a man aged 18 to 35 in good health. Some clones in this sample may be carry-over from other donors' samples.

The V and J genes are TRBV28 and TRBJ2-1; the match to TRBD2 covers 7 bases. V lost 3 bases to trimming and J lost 8 bases; unmatched junction nucleotides: 10. In germline, CDR1 is MDHEN, CDR2 SYDVKM. This CDR3 comprises 15 residues. The CDR3 protein is CASSFASPAGDEQFF. CDR3 coding DNA: TGTGCCAGCAGTTTCGCCTCCCCCGCGGGGGATGAGCAGTTCTTC.

This rearrangement joins TRBV4-3 to TRBJ2-1, with TRBD1 matching 7 bases. CDR1 and CDR2 (germline): LGHNA, YSLEER. This CDR3 is 17 amino acids long. The V segment lost 4 bases and the J segment 5 bases; nucleotides outside the gene matches: 14. DNA of the CDR3: TGCGCCAGCAGCCTGGACGGCCCTGAACAGGGGAACAATGAGCAGTTCTTC. This translates into CASSLDGPEQGNNEQFF.

The chain combines TRBV15 with TRBJ1-2; D uncertain. This CDR3 is built from 12 residues. The germline V and J ends were trimmed by 2 bases and 8 bases, with 9 bases remaining between them. Germline CDR1 reads LNHNV; CDR2 reads YYDKDF (reference sequence). CDR3 loop: CATSRHEEGYTF. The CDR3 DNA is TGTGCCACCAGCAGACATGAGGAAGGCTACACCTTC. Full variable domain (remainder filled in from reference TRBV15 and TRBJ1-2): DAMVIQNPRYQVTQFGKPVTLSCSQTLNHNVMYWYQQKSSQAPKLLFHYYDKDFNNEADTPDNFQSRRPNTSFCFLDIRSPGLGDTAMYLCATSRHEEGYTFGSGTRLTVV.

The CDR3 DNA reads TGTGCCAGCAGCGTAGCGGACAGGGGTCAGACCCAGTACTTC. Translating gives CASSVADRGQTQYF. The V gene is TRBV9, the J gene TRBJ2-5, with 9 bases fitting TRBD1. The germline V gene has CDR1 SGDLS and CDR2 YYNGEE. The V and J ends lost 0 bases and 6 bases, in that order; junction bases with no gene match: 3. This CDR3 is 14 amino acids long.

V gene TRBV11-2 combines with J gene TRBJ2-1, with D possibly TRBD2 on 7 matching bases. CDR1 and CDR2 from the germline V gene are SGHAT and FQNNGV. The CDR3 is 15 amino acids. Trimming removed 7 bases at V and 3 bases at J, with 16 bases between. CDR3 DNA: TGTGCCAGCACCAAGGGGGGGGGCCGCTACAATGAGCAGTTCTTC. It encodes CASTKGGGRYNEQFF.

About this clone itself: The same CDR3 arises from other DNA sequences in this sample as well. The rearrangement joins TRBV11-2 to TRBJ1-1; D not certain. The CDR3 covers 14 residues. Germline loops: CDR1 SGHAT, CDR2 FQNNGV. The V end lost 1 base, the J end lost 7 bases, and 13 bases lay between the germline ends. In nucleotides, the CDR3 is TGTGCCAGCAGCTTAGGGCCGACGGGAGGTGAAGCTTTCTTT. This sequence encodes CASSLGPTGGEAFF.

This sequence joins TRBV9 and TRBJ2-2; D unclear. This CDR3 has 14 amino acids. V lost 3 bases, J lost 4 bases, and 10 bases lay in between. CDR1 is SGDLS, CDR2 YYNGEE, per germline. The CDR3 DNA reads TGTGCCAGCAGCGGGGGTTGGGCCACCGGGGAGCTGTTTTTT. Translated: CASSGGWATGELFF.

This chain uses TRBV25-1 with TRBJ2-6; D ambiguous. V lost 4 bases, J lost 1 base, and 2 bases lay in between. Germline CDR1 is MGHDK and CDR2 is SYGVNS. The CDR3 loop spans 13 amino acids. CDR3 loop: CASSVSGANVLTF. Written as DNA, the CDR3 is TGTGCCAGCAGTGTATCTGGGGCCAACGTCCTGACTTTC.

This clone came up once. V usage is TRBV5-4 and J usage is TRBJ2-7; D perhaps matches TRBD1 (6 bases). In germline, CDR1 is SGHNT, CDR2 YYREEE (reference sequence). CDR3 length equals 14 residues. With 1 base removed from V and 0 bases from J, the gap between germline ends came to 8 bases. The CDR3 nucleotides read TGTGCCAGCAGCTTGATAGGGGGCTCCTACGAGCAGTACTTC. Translation gives CASSLIGGSYEQYF.

This chain links TRBV7-2 with TRBJ1-4; possibly TRBD1 for D (5 bases). CDR1 is SGHTA, CDR2 FQGNSA, per germline. Between the trimmed V and J ends, which lost 0 bases and 8 bases, there was a span of 10 bases. The CDR3 length is 14 residues. The CDR3 sequence: CASSLARGNEKLFF. The CDR3 region has the DNA TGTGCCAGCAGCTTAGCGCGGGGCAACGAAAAACTGTTTTTT.

The chain carries TRBV11-2 and TRBJ2-5, with 9 nucleotides matching TRBD2. The trim removed 4 bases at V and 5 bases at J, leaving 11 bases unmatched. Germline lookup yields CDR1 SGHAT and CDR2 FQNNGV. The CDR3 runs to 16 residues. This CDR3 reads CASSSSLAGWGETQYF. Written as DNA, the CDR3 is TGTGCCAGCAGCTCATCACTAGCGGGCTGGGGGGAGACCCAGTACTTC.

The V call is TRBV9, the J call TRBJ2-2; perhaps TRBD2 as D (6 bases). The CDR3 has 17 amino acids. Trimming cost V 1 base and J 2 bases, with 15 bases left between them. The germline gives CDR1 SGDLS, CDR2 YYNGEE. The CDR3 DNA reads TGTGCCAGCAGCGTAAGTGGGCTAGCGAAAAACACCGGGGAGCTGTTTTTT. Its protein is CASSVSGLAKNTGELFF.

This clone appeared once. The chain joins TRBV6-5 to TRBJ1-4, with D possibly matching TRBD1 (6 bases). This CDR3 has 16 amino acids. V was pared by 0 bases and J by 5 bases, with 13 bases between. Germline V lookup: CDR1 MNHEY, CDR2 SVGAGI. CDR3 sequence: CASSYSRGASNEKLFF. The CDR3 DNA reads as TGTGCCAGCAGTTACTCGAGGGGGGCGTCCAATGAAAAACTGTTTTTT.